The entry below describes one T cell receptor (beta chain). These data belong to a study of identical twins. TCRdb recomputed calls from the 5' RACE reads with MiXCR, one row per CDR3 protein. The profile shows some 1,700,000 distinct CDR3 sequences, under 35% of them singletons. CDR3 length equals 12 residues. Germline assignment: CDR1 SGHKS and CDR2 YYEKEE (reference sequence). V lost 2 bases and J 13 bases, leaving 15 bases between the germline ends. The sequenced material came from cord blood. The gene calls are TRBV5-5 and TRBJ1-2; D remains unclear. The TCR originated in a newborn girl in good health. The CDR3 DNA follows: TGTGCCAGCAGCTTAGACGTTGGTTTCTCCACCTTC. Its protein product is CASSLDVGFSTF.